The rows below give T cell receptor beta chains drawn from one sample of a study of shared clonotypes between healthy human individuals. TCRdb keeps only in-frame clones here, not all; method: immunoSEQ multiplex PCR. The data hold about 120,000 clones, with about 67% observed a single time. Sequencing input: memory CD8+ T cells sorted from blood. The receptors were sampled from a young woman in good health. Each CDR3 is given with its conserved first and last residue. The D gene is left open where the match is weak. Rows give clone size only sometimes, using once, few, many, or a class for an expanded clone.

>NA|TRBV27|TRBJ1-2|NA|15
CASSPRTGRPYGYTF
TGTGCCAGCAGTCCAAGGACGGGGAGGCCCTATGGCTACACCTTC
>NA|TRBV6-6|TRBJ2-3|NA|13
CASSYVQTDTQYF
TGTGCCAGCAGTTACGTCCAGACAGATACGCAGTATTTT
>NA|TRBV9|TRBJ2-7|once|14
CASSVGGGTDEQYF
TGTGCCAGCAGCGTAGGAGGAGGGACCGACGAGCAGTACTTC
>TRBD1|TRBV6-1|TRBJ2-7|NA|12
CANRDRGWEQYF
TGTGCCAACCGGGACAGGGGTTGGGAGCAGTACTTC
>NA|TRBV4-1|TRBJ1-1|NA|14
CASSRVRTATEAFF
TGCGCCAGCAGCCGAGTAAGGACAGCAACTGAAGCTTTCTTT
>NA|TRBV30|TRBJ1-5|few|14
CAWSATDSNQPQHF
TGTGCCTGGAGTGCGACAGATAGCAATCAGCCCCAGCATTTT
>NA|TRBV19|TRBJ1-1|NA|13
CASSGQMNTEAFF
TGTGCCAGTTCCGGCCAGATGAACACTGAAGCTTTCTTT
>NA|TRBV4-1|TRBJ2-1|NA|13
CATRGSGYNEQFF
TGCGCCACTCGGGGGAGCGGCTACAATGAGCAGTTCTTC
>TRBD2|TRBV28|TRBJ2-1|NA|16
CASSLLAGGSYNEQFF
TGTGCCAGCAGTTTACTAGCGGGGGGCTCCTACAATGAGCAGTTCTTC
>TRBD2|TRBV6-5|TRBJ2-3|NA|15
CARSGGTKSTDTQYF
TGTGCCCGAAGCGGGGGGACCAAAAGCACAGATACGCAGTATTTT
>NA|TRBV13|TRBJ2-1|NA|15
CASSFLAPQGNEQFF
TGTGCCAGCAGCTTTCTAGCTCCCCAGGGCAATGAGCAGTTCTTC
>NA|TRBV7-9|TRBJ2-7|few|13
CASSSRTKYEQYF
TGTGCCAGCAGCTCCAGGACGAAGTACGAGCAGTACTTC
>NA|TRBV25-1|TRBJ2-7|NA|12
CASSRDRHEQYF
TGTGCCAGCAGTCGTGACAGGCACGAGCAGTACTTC
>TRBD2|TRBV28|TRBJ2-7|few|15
CASSYGLAGGGVQYF
TGTGCCAGCAGCTACGGACTAGCGGGGGGCGGAGTGCAGTACTTC
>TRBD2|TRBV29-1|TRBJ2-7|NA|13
CSVGSGDAGEQYF
TGCAGCGTGGGTAGCGGGGACGCCGGCGAGCAGTACTTC
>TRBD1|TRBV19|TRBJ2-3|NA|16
CASSQTGAYRTDTQYF
TGTGCCAGTAGCCAGACAGGGGCCTATAGGACAGATACGCAGTATTTT
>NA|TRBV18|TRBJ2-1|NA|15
CASSPSFSRVDEQFF
TGTGCCAGCTCACCAAGTTTTTCCAGGGTTGATGAGCAGTTCTTC
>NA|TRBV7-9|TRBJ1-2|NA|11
CASKQGNGYTF
TGTGCCAGCAAACAGGGAAATGGCTACACCTTC
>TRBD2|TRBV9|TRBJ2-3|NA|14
CASSVGGSGDTQYF
TGTGCCAGCAGCGTTGGCGGGAGTGGGGATACGCAGTATTTT
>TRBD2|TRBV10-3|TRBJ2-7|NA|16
CAISGPASGRSYEQYF
TGTGCCATCAGCGGGCCTGCTAGCGGAAGGTCCTACGAGCAGTACTTC
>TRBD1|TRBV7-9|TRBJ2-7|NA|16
CASTKGAGTGDGEQYF
TGTGCCAGCACCAAGGGCGCAGGGACAGGGGACGGCGAGCAGTACTTC
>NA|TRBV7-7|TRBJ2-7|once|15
CASSPYPISGYEQYF
TGTGCCAGCAGCCCCTACCCCATTTCGGGGTACGAGCAGTACTTC
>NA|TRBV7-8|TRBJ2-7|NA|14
CASSLGNYTYEQYF
TGTGCCAGCAGCTTAGGGAATTACACCTACGAGCAGTACTTC
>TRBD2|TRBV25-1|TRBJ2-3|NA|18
CASSDPSSTSGNRDTQYF
TGTGCCAGCAGTGATCCTTCTTCTACTAGCGGGAATCGAGATACGCAGTATTTT
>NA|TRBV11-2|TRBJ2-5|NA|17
CASSLDLWLSVAETQYF
TGTGCCAGCAGCTTAGATCTATGGCTAAGTGTCGCCGAGACCCAGTACTTC
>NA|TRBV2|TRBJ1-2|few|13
CASSQEKNYGYTF
TGTGCCAGCAGTCAAGAGAAAAACTATGGCTACACCTTC
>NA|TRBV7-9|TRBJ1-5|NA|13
CASSPGRNQPQHF
TGTGCCAGCAGCCCAGGGCGGAATCAGCCCCAGCATTTT
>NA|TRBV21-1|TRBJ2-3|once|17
CASSKDSRETISDTQYF
TGTGCCAGCAGCAAAGATTCCCGGGAAACCATTTCAGATACGCAGTATTTT
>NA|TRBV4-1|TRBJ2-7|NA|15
CASSQEGVSSYEQYF
TGCGCCAGCAGCCAAGAGGGGGTTAGCTCCTACGAGCAGTACTTC
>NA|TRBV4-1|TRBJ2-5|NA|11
CASSQRETQYF
TGCGCCAGCAGCCAACGAGAGACCCAGTACTTC
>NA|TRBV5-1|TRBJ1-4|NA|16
CASSLGGRETNEKLFF
TGCGCCAGCAGCTTAGGCGGCAGGGAAACTAATGAAAAACTGTTTTTT
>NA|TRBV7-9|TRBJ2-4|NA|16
CASSSAMGGIQNIQYF
TGTGCCAGCAGCTCCGCGATGGGCGGTATCCAAAACATTCAGTACTTC
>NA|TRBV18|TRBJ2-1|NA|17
CASSSTPHGAPNNEQFF
TGTGCCAGCTCATCAACCCCACACGGAGCCCCCAACAATGAGCAGTTCTTC